The rows below give T cell receptor beta chains drawn from one sample of a study of CD8 T cells in Susac syndrome. In TCRdb, the immunoSEQ multiplex PCR reads were re-called with MiXCR into one record per CDR3 protein. The sample yields about 71,000 distinct CDR3 sequences, around 93% seen once. The sequenced sample consisted of CD4+ T cells from PBMCs. These receptor sequences come from a human donor with Susac syndrome. Each CDR3 is given without its conserved first and last residue.

v_gene,j_gene,CDR3aa
TRBV12-3/TRBV12-4,TRBJ2-7,ASSPGLADSYEQY
TRBV7-2,TRBJ2-1,ASSYTQFSYNEQF
TRBV5-4,TRBJ2-1,ASSYQGTGDNEQF
TRBV27,TRBJ2-2,ASSQLAGDTGELF
TRBV7-2,TRBJ2-7,ASSRATNYEQY
TRBV19,TRBJ2-1,ASSRPPTSGGAYNEQF
TRBV3-1,TRBJ2-3,ASSLGSQPVVDTQY
TRBV4-1,TRBJ1-1,ASSHAWGDSRDTEAF
TRBV7-2,TRBJ2-7,ASSGQGLAGGYEQY
TRBV7-2,TRBJ1-6,ASRTRSGPNSPLH
TRBV5-6,TRBJ1-5,ASSRQGANQPQH
TRBV5-5,TRBJ2-2,ASSLGPSRGLGTGELF
TRBV5-1,TRBJ2-7,ASSSGSSYEQY
TRBV4-3,TRBJ2-5,ASSQGAFGTQY
TRBV4-1,TRBJ2-5,ASSQVGVETQY